This T cell receptor beta chain was recorded in a study of T-cell memory formation after mild COVID-19. Points from the study as a whole: In second-wave clones peaking day 37, SARS-CoV-2 specificity remained unconfirmed.

5'RACE with constant-segment primers yielded barcoded, UMI-tagged TCR alpha and TCR beta cDNA libraries. MiXCR was run by TCRdb on the 5' RACE reads, yielding one entry per CDR3 protein. The sample records under 700,000 distinct CDR3 sequences, just over 20% being singletons. On this clonotype: Its antigen is currently unknown.

This clonotype was obtained from an adult woman who had mild COVID-19 (a few samples of this study predate the infection). Cell type and time point are not known. The sample was PBMCs or a T cell subset sorted from them (not recorded which).

The CDR3 sequence is CASSQDPPDLGGNNEQFF. In DNA form, the CDR3 reads TGCGCCAGCAGCCAAGACCCCCCGGACTTGGGTGGGAACAATGAGCAGTTCTTC. V is TRBV4-3 and J is TRBJ2-1; D perhaps matches TRBD2 (5 bases). Trimming took 0 bases from V and 5 from J, leaving 20 bases between them. Germline values: CDR1 LGHNA, CDR2 YSLEER. The length of the CDR3 is 18 residues.